One and the same sample provided the 11 T cell receptor beta chains below, sequenced in a study of blood T cell repertoires in COVID-19. The repertoire was sequenced with immunoSEQ multiplex PCR; TCRdb's copy has only in-frame clones and lacks some. In the table there are roughly 100,000 clones, 76% of which are singletons. The sequencing sample was made of peripheral blood. The receptors shown here come from a man at least 80 years old with COVID-19, enrolled during active disease.

The chain uses TRBV18 and TRBJ2-5; D remains unclear. CDR1 and CDR2 (germline): KGHSH, LQKENI. Trimming took off 6 bases at V and 5 bases at J, with 10 bases between the two ends. This CDR3 has 12 amino acids. CDR3 bases: TGTGCCAGCTCGACCGCCGGGGAGACCCAGTACTTC. As protein: CASSTAGETQYF.

The chain has TRBV5-4 and TRBJ2-1; 11 bases align to TRBD2. V gave up 3 bases and J gave up 11 bases; unmatched junction bases: 10. Germline assignment: CDR1 SGHNT and CDR2 YYREEE (reference sequence). This CDR3 contains 15 residues. CDR3 nucleotide sequence: TGTGCCAGCAGCTCCTGGACTAGCGGGTTGGATAAGCAGTTCTTC. Its translation: CASSSWTSGLDKQFF. The whole variable domain, filled in from reference TRBV5-4 and TRBJ2-1, reads ETGVTQSPTHLIKTRGQQVTLRCSSQSGHNTVSWYQQALGQGPQFIFQYYREEENGRGNFPPRFSGLQFPNYSSELNVNALELDDSALYLCASSSWTSGLDKQFFGPGTRLTVL.

The chain links TRBV1 to TRBJ1-1; no DNA check was done on the table's D call, TRBD1. TRBV1 is given as a pseudogene. The CDR3 loop spans 13 amino acids. The DNA of the CDR3 is TGCACCAGCCGACACCTCATGAACACTGAAGCTTTCTTT. Residues: CTSRHLMNTEAFF.

The J gene is TRBJ2-5, the V gene TRBV9; 7 positions match TRBD2. There are 13 residues in the CDR3. Germline CDR1 SGDLS, CDR2 YYNGEE. Trimming at V came to 4 bases and at J to 2 bases, leaving 2 bases not matched to a gene. The CDR3 spells CASSFGGQETQYF. The CDR3 DNA reads as TGTGCCAGCAGCTTCGGGGGGCAAGAGACCCAGTACTTC.

This clone was picked up a small number of times. The chain is built from TRBV7-8 and TRBJ2-5; 7 bases are shared with TRBD2. The germline V gene encodes CDR1 SGHVS and CDR2 FQNEAQ. The CDR3 length is 15 residues. The junction had 10 bases not matched to a gene; V was cut back by 5 bases and J by 4 bases. This chain's CDR3 is CASSRRLAAPETQYF. CDR3 in DNA: TGTGCCAGCAGCCGCAGACTAGCTGCGCCAGAGACCCAGTACTTC.

This clone appeared once. Different DNA sequences within this sample yield the same CDR3. The chain employs TRBV20-1 and TRBJ1-2; D uncertain. CDR3 size: 11 residues. V lost 1 base and J 3 bases, leaving 3 bases between the germline ends. The V gene's germline CDR1 is DFQATT and CDR2 SNEGSKA (reference sequence). CDR3 coding DNA: TGCAGTGCTAGAGCGGACTATGGCTACACCTTC. As protein: CSARADYGYTF.

This chain joins TRBV24-1 and TRBJ2-2; TRBD2 agrees at 7 bases. V dropped 3 bases and J dropped 4; count of bases not matched to a gene: 4. Germline values: CDR1 KGHDR, CDR2 SFDVKD. This CDR3 has 15 residues. The CDR3 DNA reads as TGTGCCACCAGTGATCTGCCGGGAGGCACCGGGGAGCTGTTTTTT. This gives the protein CATSDLPGGTGELFF.

This clone has only one observation. V and J are TRBV29-1 and TRBJ1-2, with 9 bases identical to TRBD1. Trimming at V came to 7 bases and at J to 8 bases, leaving 5 bases not matched to a gene. Germline values: CDR1 SQVTM, CDR2 ANQGSEA. The CDR3 runs 11 residues. The CDR3 DNA is TGCAGCGCGAACAGGGGGCAGGGCTACACCTTC. Translated, it gives CSANRGQGYTF.

This clone was recorded only once. J is TRBJ1-2 and V is TRBV28; D is unresolved. V lost 2 bases to trimming and J lost 6 bases, with 4 bases between them. The CDR3 length is 11 residues. The germline CDR1 and CDR2 sequences are MDHEN and SYDVKM. The CDR3, as DNA: TGTGCCAGCAGTTTAGAGAATGGCTACACCTTC. Protein sequence: CASSLENGYTF.

V is TRBV12-5 and J is TRBJ2-7, with 9 positions matching TRBD2. The germline V gene encodes CDR1 LGHNT and CDR2 FRNRAP. V trimming: 9 bases; J trimming: 2 bases; junction bases outside the gene matches: 5. This CDR3 has 13 residues. CDR3 nucleotides: TGTGCTAGCGCCGCTAGCGGGGCCTACGAGCAGTACTTC. Its translation: CASAASGAYEQYF.

The chain combines TRBV5-1 with TRBJ1-3; a weak D match, TRBD1 (6 bases). CDR1 and CDR2 (germline): SGHRS, YFSETQ. The ends were cut back, 0 bases at V and 0 bases at J, with 16 bases in the middle. The CDR3 length is 18 residues. The CDR3 protein is CASSLVGRQVNSGNTIYF. As DNA, the CDR3 is TGCGCCAGCAGCTTGGTCGGAAGACAGGTAAACTCTGGAAACACCATATATTTT.